The 18 T cell receptor beta chains reported below all come from one sample, sequenced in a study of OX40 agonist ivuxolimab in advanced cancers. The data were produced by immunoSEQ multiplex PCR, yet TCRdb's version contains in-frame clones alone and is incomplete. The table has about 65,000 clones, roughly nine tenths seen once. The sample here was CD4+ or CD8+ T cells sorted from blood, taken in a trial of the OX40 agonist ivuxolimab. All receptors derive from an adult with an advanced solid tumor such as melanoma, head and neck, liver or kidney cancer.

The chain employs TRBV27 and TRBJ1-5; no definite D call. The ends were cut back, 3 bases at V and 15 bases at J, with 18 bases in the middle. CDR3 length equals 13 residues. The V gene's germline CDR1 is MNHEY and CDR2 SMNVEV (reference sequence). CDR3 in DNA: TGTGCCAGCAGTTTCGACAACCAATATCGTCGGCATTTT. Residues: CASSFDNQYRRHF.

The chain employs TRBV7-8 and TRBJ1-4; the D gene is possibly TRBD1 (5 bases). This CDR3 is built from 15 residues. Germline assignment: CDR1 SGHVS and CDR2 FQNEAQ. V was trimmed by 4 bases and J by 7 bases, leaving 16 bases between them. CDR3 protein: CASSWGAGIGEKLFF. As DNA, the CDR3 is TGTGCCAGCAGCTGGGGAGCAGGGATAGGTGAAAAACTGTTTTTT.

The genes are TRBV28 and TRBJ2-7; 9 nucleotides match TRBD2. Germline V gene sequence: CDR1 MDHEN, CDR2 SYDVKM. After removal of 6 bases from V and 4 bases from J, the junction contained 10 bases not matched to a gene. The CDR3 contains 15 residues. CDR3: CASRGGSGRTYEQYF. The CDR3 coding sequence is TGTGCCAGCAGGGGGGGGAGCGGGAGGACTTACGAGCAGTACTTC.

The chain combines TRBV7-2 with TRBJ1-6; 7 bases align to TRBD1. This CDR3 comprises 16 residues. From germline, CDR1 is SGHTA and CDR2 FQGNSA. The V gene end was trimmed by 4 bases and the J gene end by 7 bases; junction bases not matched to a gene: 10. Here the CDR3 reads CASSSRLGTANSPLHF. The CDR3 nucleotides read TGTGCCAGCAGCTCGCGCCTTGGGACAGCCAATTCACCCCTCCACTTT.

The CDR3 is CASSPRFRGGNYNEQFF. The CDR3 coding sequence is TGTGCCAGCAGCCCCCGATTCCGGGGGGGGAACTACAATGAGCAGTTCTTC. The chain links TRBV7-9 to TRBJ2-1, with 8 nucleotides matching TRBD2. The CDR3 has 17 residues. CDR1 and CDR2 (germline): SEHNR, FQNEAQ (reference sequence). With 5 bases clipped from V and 3 bases from J, the junction kept 12 bases outside the gene matches.

This clone was found once. The CDR3: CASSLALSPYSNQPQHF. Here the CDR3 DNA reads TGTGCCAGCAGCTTAGCGCTGTCGCCGTATAGCAATCAGCCCCAGCATTTT. J is TRBJ1-5 and V is TRBV7-8; D is uncertain. The V end was cut by 0 bases, the J end by 0 bases, with 12 bases between. Germline V lookup: CDR1 SGHVS, CDR2 FQNEAQ. The CDR3 covers 17 residues. The full variable domain, its missing parts supplied by reference TRBV7-8 and TRBJ1-5, is GAGVSQSPRYKVAKRGQDVALRCDPISGHVSLFWYQQALGQGPEFLTYFQNEAQLDKSGLPSDRFFAERPEGSVSTLKIQRTQQEDSAVYLCASSLALSPYSNQPQHFGDGTRLSIL.

The chain combines TRBV29-1 with TRBJ1-1; possible D gene TRBD1, 6 bases. With 1 base removed from V and 4 bases from J, the gap between germline ends came to 13 bases. Germline-derived CDR1 and CDR2 are SQVTM and ANQGSEA. The CDR3 spans 14 residues. The DNA for the CDR3 is TGCAGCGTTGAAGGGGTACAGGGAGGCACTGAAGCTTTCTTT. This gives the protein CSVEGVQGGTEAFF. Filled out from reference TRBV29-1 and TRBJ1-1, the complete variable domain reads SAVISQKPSRDICQRGTSLTIQCQVDSQVTMMFWYRQQPGQSLTLIATANQGSEATYESGFVIDKFPISRPNLTFSTLTVSNMSPEDSSIYLCSVEGVQGGTEAFFGQGTRLTVV.

The chain is built from TRBV19 and TRBJ2-7; D perhaps matches TRBD1 (7 bases). Trimming removed 4 bases at V and 3 bases at J, with 13 bases between. Looked up from germline, CDR1 is LNHDA and CDR2 is SQIVND (reference sequence). The CDR3 loop spans 14 amino acids. For the CDR3, the DNA is TGTGCCAGTAGTACCCGACAGGGAGGCTACGAGCAGTACTTC. This sequence encodes CASSTRQGGYEQYF.

The V gene is TRBV7-9, the J gene TRBJ1-2; 7 bases match TRBD1. Per the germline V gene, CDR1 is SEHNR and CDR2 is FQNEAQ (reference sequence). Trimming at V came to 5 bases and at J to 5 bases, leaving 17 bases not matched to a gene. The CDR3 runs to 17 residues. The DNA for the CDR3 is TGTGCCAGCAGCCCCTGGTCGGACAGGACAAGGGGGTATGGCTACACCTTC. This translates into CASSPWSDRTRGYGYTF.

V and J are TRBV30 and TRBJ1-6; D is possibly TRBD1 (5 bases). The V end was cut by 1 base, the J end by 8 bases, with 12 bases between. This CDR3 contains 14 residues. Germline values: CDR1 GTSNPN, CDR2 SVGIG (reference sequence). The CDR3 coding sequence is TGTGCCTGGAGTGGGCGGGGGGGAGATTCACCCCTCCACTTT. Its protein is CAWSGRGGDSPLHF.

CDR3 sequence reads: CASSNPGQAADEQYF. CDR3 nucleotide sequence: TGTGCCAGCAGCAACCCGGGACAGGCGGCCGACGAGCAGTACTTC. This chain joins TRBV7-8 and TRBJ2-7; TRBD1 agrees at 8 bases. The V segment lost 5 bases and the J segment 5 bases; nucleotides outside the gene matches: 11. The CDR3 contains 15 residues. CDR1 is SGHVS, CDR2 FQNEAQ, per germline.

The chain's CDR3 is CASRASGNTDTQYF. DNA of the CDR3: TGTGCCAGCAGGGCGTCGGGGAACACAGATACGCAGTATTTT. This chain links TRBV2 with TRBJ2-3, with D possibly being TRBD2 (5 bases). This CDR3 is built from 14 residues. Germline CDR1 and CDR2: SNHLY and FYNNEI. Trimming left V 6 bases short and J 2 bases short, with 12 bases between.

This clone was detected once. The J gene is TRBJ1-2, the V gene TRBV23-1; TRBD1 aligns across 9 bases. TRBV23-1 is known as an ORF, though its function is uncertain. The CDR3 is made up of 14 amino acids. V lost 3 bases, J lost 5 bases, and 4 bases stayed unmatched. The CDR3 reads CASSHPGTGYGYTF. The CDR3 bases are TGCGCCAGCAGTCACCCCGGGACAGGGTATGGCTACACCTTC.

The chain recombines TRBV6-1 with TRBJ1-3; 8 bases match TRBD1. V trimming: 9 bases; J trimming: 4 bases; junction bases outside the gene matches: 11. Germline CDR1 reads MNHNS; CDR2 reads SASEGT. The CDR3 covers 15 residues. CDR3 protein: CASLKDRASGNTIYF. The DNA of the CDR3 is TGTGCCAGTCTGAAGGACAGGGCGAGCGGAAACACCATATATTTT.

The chain combines TRBV4-3 with TRBJ1-5; no firm D call. Germline V gene data show CDR1 as LGHNA and CDR2 as YSLEER. Deletions cut 0 bases from V and 4 bases from J, with 4 bases between. The CDR3 totals 13 residues. CDR3 residues: CASSQDGNQPQHF. The CDR3 bases are TGCGCCAGCAGCCAAGATGGGAATCAGCCCCAGCATTTT.

This clone came up once. The chain combines TRBV5-1 with TRBJ2-5, with TRBD1 matching over 10 bases. CDR1 and CDR2 from the germline V gene are SGHRS and YFSETQ. J lost 2 bases, V lost 3 bases, and 1 base had no gene match. The CDR3 covers 14 residues. The CDR3 DNA reads TGCGCCAGCAGCTGGGGACAGGGGCAAGAGACCCAGTACTTC. It is translated as CASSWGQGQETQYF.

The chain combines TRBV7-2 with TRBJ2-5, with TRBD2 matching over 12 bases. J lost 5 bases, V lost 8 bases, and 6 bases had no gene match. Per the germline V gene, CDR1 is SGHTA and CDR2 is FQGNSA. The CDR3 contains 14 residues. The CDR3 reads CASDRTSGAETQYF. In DNA, the CDR3 is TGTGCCAGCGACCGGACTAGCGGGGCTGAGACCCAGTACTTC.

This clone was seen a single time. The V and J genes are TRBV7-2 and TRBJ1-3; D uncertain. The V and J ends lost 3 bases and 3 bases respectively, with 9 bases between them. CDR3 size: 14 residues. Germline-derived CDR1 and CDR2 are SGHTA and FQGNSA. In DNA, the CDR3 is TGTGCCAGCAGCTTCAACGCCGGTGGAAACACCATATATTTT. The encoded protein is CASSFNAGGNTIYF.